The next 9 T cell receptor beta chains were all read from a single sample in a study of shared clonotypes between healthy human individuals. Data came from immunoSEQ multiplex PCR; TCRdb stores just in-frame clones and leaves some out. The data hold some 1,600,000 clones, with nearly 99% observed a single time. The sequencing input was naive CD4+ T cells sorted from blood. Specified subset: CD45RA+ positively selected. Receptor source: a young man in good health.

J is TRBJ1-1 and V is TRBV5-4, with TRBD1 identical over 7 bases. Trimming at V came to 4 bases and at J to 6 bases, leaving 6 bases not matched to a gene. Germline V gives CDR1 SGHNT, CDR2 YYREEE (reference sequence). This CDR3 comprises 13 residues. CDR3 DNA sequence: TGTGCCAGCAGCAGTAGACAGGGTCCTGAAGCTTTCTTT. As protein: CASSSRQGPEAFF. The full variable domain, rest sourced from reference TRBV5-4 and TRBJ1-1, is ETGVTQSPTHLIKTRGQQVTLRCSSQSGHNTVSWYQQALGQGPQFIFQYYREEENGRGNFPPRFSGLQFPNYSSELNVNALELDDSALYLCASSSRQGPEAFFGQGTRLTVV.

In DNA, the CDR3 is TGTGCCAGCAGCTTACCGGTTCGACTACTTCACAATGAGCAGTTCTTC. It encodes CASSLPVRLLHNEQFF. V usage is TRBV7-2 and J usage is TRBJ2-1, with D perhaps TRBD2 (5 bases). The CDR3 loop spans 16 amino acids. CDR1 SGHTA and CDR2 FQGNSA come from the germline V gene. V was shortened by 2 bases and J by 5 bases, with 16 bases between the two germline ends.

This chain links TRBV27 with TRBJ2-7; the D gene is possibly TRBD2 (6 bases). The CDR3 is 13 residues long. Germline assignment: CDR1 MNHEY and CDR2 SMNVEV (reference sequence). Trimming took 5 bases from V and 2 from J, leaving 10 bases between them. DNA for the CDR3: TGTGCCAGCAGTCTAAGACTAGCCTACGAGCAGTACTTC. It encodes CASSLRLAYEQYF.

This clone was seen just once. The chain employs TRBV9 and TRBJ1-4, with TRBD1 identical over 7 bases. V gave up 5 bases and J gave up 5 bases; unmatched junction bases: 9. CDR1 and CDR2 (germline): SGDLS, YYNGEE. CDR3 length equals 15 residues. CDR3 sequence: CASSSRTGLNEKLFF. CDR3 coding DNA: TGTGCCAGCAGTTCCCGGACAGGCCTAAATGAAAAACTGTTTTTT.

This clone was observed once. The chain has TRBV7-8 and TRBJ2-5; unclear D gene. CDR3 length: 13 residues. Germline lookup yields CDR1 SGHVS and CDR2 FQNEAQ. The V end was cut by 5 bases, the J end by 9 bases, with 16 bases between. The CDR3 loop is CASSAASPSSQYF. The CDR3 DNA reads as TGTGCCAGCAGCGCTGCATCGCCCTCATCCCAGTACTTC. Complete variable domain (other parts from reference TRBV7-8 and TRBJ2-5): GAGVSQSPRYKVAKRGQDVALRCDPISGHVSLFWYQQALGQGPEFLTYFQNEAQLDKSGLPSDRFFAERPEGSVSTLKIQRTQQEDSAVYLCASSAASPSSQYFGPGTRLLVL.

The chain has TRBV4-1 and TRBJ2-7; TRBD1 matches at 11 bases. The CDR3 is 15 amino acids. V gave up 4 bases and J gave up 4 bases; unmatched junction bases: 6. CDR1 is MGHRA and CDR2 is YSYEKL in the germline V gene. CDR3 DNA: TGCGCCAGCAGCCTCTGGACAGGGGGCGGGTACGAGCAGTACTTC. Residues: CASSLWTGGGYEQYF.

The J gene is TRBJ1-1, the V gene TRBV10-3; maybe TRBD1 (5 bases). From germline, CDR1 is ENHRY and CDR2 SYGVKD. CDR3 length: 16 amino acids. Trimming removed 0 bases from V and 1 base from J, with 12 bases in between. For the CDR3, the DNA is TGTGCCATCAGTGAGTCCCAGGGAGAAGGGAACACTGAAGCTTTCTTT. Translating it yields CAISESQGEGNTEAFF.

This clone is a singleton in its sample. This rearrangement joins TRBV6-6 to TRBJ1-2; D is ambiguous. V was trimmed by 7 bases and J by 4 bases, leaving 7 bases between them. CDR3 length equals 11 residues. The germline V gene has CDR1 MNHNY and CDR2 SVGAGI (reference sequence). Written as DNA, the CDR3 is TGTGCCAGCACCCAAGTCTATGGCTACACCTTC. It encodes CASTQVYGYTF.

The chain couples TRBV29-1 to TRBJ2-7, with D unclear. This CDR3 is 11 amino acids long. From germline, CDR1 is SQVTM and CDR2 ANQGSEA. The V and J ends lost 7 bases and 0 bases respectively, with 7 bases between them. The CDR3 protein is CSAIISYEQYF. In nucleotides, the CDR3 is TGCAGCGCCATAATCTCCTACGAGCAGTACTTC.